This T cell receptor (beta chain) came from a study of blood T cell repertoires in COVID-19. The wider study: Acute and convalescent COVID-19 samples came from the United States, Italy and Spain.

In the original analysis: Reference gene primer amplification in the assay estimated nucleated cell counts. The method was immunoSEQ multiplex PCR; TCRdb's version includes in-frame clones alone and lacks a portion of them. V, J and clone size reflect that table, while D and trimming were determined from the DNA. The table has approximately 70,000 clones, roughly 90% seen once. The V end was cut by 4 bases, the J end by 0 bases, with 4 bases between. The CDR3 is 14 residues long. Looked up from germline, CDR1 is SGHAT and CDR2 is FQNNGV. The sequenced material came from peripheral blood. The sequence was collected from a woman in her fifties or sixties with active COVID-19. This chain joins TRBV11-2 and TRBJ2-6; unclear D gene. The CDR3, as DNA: TGTGCCAGCAGCTCCCTCTCTGGGGCCAACGTCCTGACTTTC. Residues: CASSSLSGANVLTF.